This T cell receptor beta chain was recovered during a study of cytomegalovirus exposure and HLA in healthy donors. Comments on this clone: What it binds is not known.

The length of the CDR3 is 15 residues. V lost 3 bases to trimming and J lost 5 bases; unmatched junction nucleotides: 8. The germline gives CDR1 SGHTA, CDR2 FQGTGA. Findings of the study overall: It was assumed in the presence/absence analyses that sequencing depth was roughly uniform across donors. What was likely a sequencing artifact was a cluster of highly shared sequence variants. Overall, roughly 150 TCR beta chains were annotated as cytomegalovirus-associated.

In the PCR, 60 Vbeta and 13 Jbeta primers were used. TCRdb's copy holds only in-frame clones and misses some; the assay was immunoSEQ multiplex PCR. The sample has 130,000 or so clones, approximately 80% seen once. This chain uses TRBV7-3 with TRBJ2-7; 9 bases match TRBD1. The specimen was PBMCs. This clonotype was obtained from a middle-aged woman in good health and CMV-seronegative. CDR3 nucleotide sequence: TGTGCCAGCAGCTTGATGCCGGGACAGGGCCACGAGCAGTACTTC. It specifies CASSLMPGQGHEQYF.